A selection of T cell receptor beta chains follows, all from one sample in a study of blood T cell repertoires in COVID-19. Measured with immunoSEQ multiplex PCR; TCRdb has only the in-frame clones, and not every one. Of about 81,000 clones listed, around 88% are singletons. The sample consisted of peripheral blood. The receptors stem from a human donor in a cohort sampled during active COVID-19. CDR3s include the opening cysteine and the closing phenylalanine or tryptophan. A D gene is named only where the DNA matches it firmly. Expanded clones are given a class, and other clones once, few, many or no size at all.

abundance,d_gene,len,j_gene,v_gene,CDR3aa,CDR3nt
NA,NA,14,TRBJ2-7,TRBV7-2,CASSLAAGPYEQYF,TGTGCCAGCAGCTTAGCAGCGGGCCCCTACGAGCAGTACTTC
NA,NA,14,TRBJ1-2,TRBV5-6,CASSTGQKNYGYTF,TGTGCCAGCAGCACCGGACAGAAAAACTATGGCTACACCTTC
NA,TRBD1,15,TRBJ1-3,TRBV7-2,CASSPDGDRGNTIYF,TGTGCCAGCAGCCCCGACGGGGACAGGGGCAACACCATATATTTT
NA,TRBD1,16,TRBJ1-1,TRBV7-2,CASSKDRGQANTEAFF,TGTGCCAGCAGCAAAGACAGGGGACAAGCGAACACTGAAGCTTTCTTT
NA,TRBD1,17,TRBJ1-2,TRBV4-1,CASSQDLGGQDPYGYTF,TGCGCCAGCAGCCAAGATTTGGGGGGACAGGACCCCTATGGCTACACCTTC
NA,NA,13,TRBJ2-7,TRBV4-1,CASSLRQAYEQYF,TGCGCCAGCAGCCTCAGACAGGCCTACGAGCAGTACTTC
NA,TRBD1,14,TRBJ1-1,TRBV11-3,CASSFGQENTEAFF,TGTGCCAGCAGCTTCGGACAGGAGAACACTGAAGCTTTCTTT
NA,TRBD2,15,TRBJ2-1,TRBV9,CASSVGLATYNEQFF,TGTGCCAGCAGCGTTGGACTAGCGACATACAATGAGCAGTTCTTC
NA,TRBD2,18,TRBJ2-2,TRBV28,CASRTAGLAGGNTGELFF,TGTGCCAGCAGAACGGCGGGACTAGCGGGGGGGAACACCGGGGAGCTGTTTTTT
NA,TRBD2,15,TRBJ2-1,TRBV4-1,CASSQEARTSNEQFF,TGCGCCAGCAGCCAAGAGGCCCGGACTAGCAATGAGCAGTTCTTC
NA,NA,14,TRBJ1-1,TRBV6-5,CASSYGAGQGEAFF,TGTGCCAGCAGTTACGGGGCAGGTCAGGGTGAAGCTTTCTTT
NA,TRBD1,13,TRBJ2-5,TRBV5-1,CASTTGGGETQYF,TGCGCCAGCACGACAGGGGGCGGGGAGACCCAGTACTTC
once,NA,13,TRBJ2-1,TRBV6-6,CASSPGQGNEQFF,TGTGCCAGCAGCCCGGGCCAGGGGAATGAGCAGTTCTTC
once,NA,15,TRBJ1-4,TRBV4-1,CASSEQDSYNEKLFF,TGCGCCAGCAGCGAACAGGACAGCTATAATGAAAAACTGTTTTTT
NA,TRBD1,14,TRBJ2-7,TRBV7-8,CASSRGQGPYEQYF,TGTGCCAGCAGCCGCGGACAGGGCCCCTACGAGCAGTACTTC
NA,TRBD2,16,TRBJ2-2,TRBV6-2/TRBV6-3,CASSYRGGVSTGELFF,TGTGCCAGCAGTTATCGTGGGGGGGTCTCCACCGGGGAGCTGTTTTTT
NA,NA,11,TRBJ2-5,TRBV5-1,CASSSAETQYF,TGCGCCAGCAGCTCTGCGGAGACCCAGTACTTC
NA,NA,17,TRBJ2-6,TRBV6-1,CASSEASRVSGANVLTF,TGTGCCAGCAGTGAAGCTTCCAGGGTCTCTGGGGCCAACGTCCTGACTTTC
few,TRBD1,15,TRBJ1-2,TRBV7-2,CASSSQPGQGVGYTF,TGTGCCAGCAGTTCCCAGCCGGGACAGGGTGTAGGCTACACCTTC
NA,NA,12,TRBJ2-7,TRBV6-2/TRBV6-3,CASSPRDYEQYF,TGTGCCAGCAGTCCGCGGGACTACGAGCAGTACTTC
few,NA,17,TRBJ1-5,TRBV30,CAWSRRVAGDSNQPQHF,TGTGCCTGGAGCCGACGTGTGGCAGGGGATAGCAATCAGCCCCAGCATTTT
once,TRBD2,16,TRBJ2-5,TRBV30,CAWAPGLAGIGETQYF,TGTGCCTGGGCCCCAGGACTAGCGGGAATTGGGGAGACCCAGTACTTC
medium-sized,TRBD2,17,TRBJ2-1,TRBV7-9,CASSAGTSGSSYNEQFF,TGTGCCAGCAGCGCCGGGACTAGCGGAAGCTCCTACAATGAGCAGTTCTTC
NA,NA,12,TRBJ1-1,TRBV6-5,CASTSTDTEAFF,TGTGCCAGCACCTCAACGGACACTGAAGCTTTCTTT
few,NA,16,TRBJ2-1,TRBV28,CASYSTGSSSYNEQFF,TGTGCCAGTTATTCGACAGGTTCGAGCTCCTACAATGAGCAGTTCTTC
NA,NA,14,TRBJ2-7,TRBV5-1,CASTGSRGSREQYF,TGCGCCAGCACCGGAAGTAGGGGAAGTCGCGAGCAGTACTTC
once,NA,13,TRBJ1-1,TRBV7-2,CASSLRQATGAFF,TGTGCCAGCAGCTTAAGGCAGGCAACCGGAGCTTTCTTT
NA,TRBD1,14,TRBJ2-1,TRBV19,CASSTWDRDNEQFF,TGTGCCAGTAGTACCTGGGACAGAGACAATGAGCAGTTCTTC
once,TRBD1,13,TRBJ2-3,TRBV2,CASRQGVSDTQYF,TGTGCCAGCAGGCAGGGGGTCTCAGATACGCAGTATTTT
NA,NA,15,TRBJ1-5,TRBV6-2/TRBV6-3,CASSRYRGEGWPQHF,TGTGCCAGCAGCCGATACCGGGGTGAAGGATGGCCCCAGCATTTT
NA,NA,13,TRBJ2-1,TRBV10-2,CASSVTTYNEQFF,TGCGCCAGCAGTGTTACTACCTACAATGAGCAGTTCTTC
NA,TRBD1,13,TRBJ1-2,TRBV2,CASGDRVGYGYTF,TGTGCCAGCGGGGACAGGGTAGGCTATGGCTACACCTTC
NA,TRBD1,14,TRBJ1-2,TRBV5-1,CASSLSGTGYGYTF,TGCGCCAGCAGCTTGTCCGGGACAGGTTATGGCTACACCTTC
NA,TRBD2,15,TRBJ2-1,TRBV15,CATSTRLAVYNEQFF,TGTGCCACCAGCACCAGACTAGCAGTTTACAATGAGCAGTTCTTC